The source of this TCR beta chain is a study of blood T cells in healthy people across ages (dated by TCRdb to the mid-2010s). A note on the overall study: Template switching captured roughly one uniquely barcoded TCR beta cDNA molecule per two T cells in model experiments. The donors were split into four age groups: young (average about 15 years), middle-aged (39), aged (over 55) and long-lived (under 90). The study measured age-related changes in TCR beta repertoire diversity using deep sequencing normalized with unique cDNA molecular identifiers. To avoid experimental bias, donors of different ages were spread randomly across the sequencing lanes. Two additional independent replicas of 1 million unique cDNA reads from the same blood draw were analyzed for two donors (one aged 18 to 29 and one aged 80 or older). Here is what the overall study found, with its caveats: The CMV infection status of donors was not known, potentially confounding age-related changes in expanded clonotypes. Compared with the aged group, more naive CD4+ T cells, fewer expanded clones and increased TCR diversity were shown by the long-lived group, suggesting age selection. As age increased, observed TCR beta diversity per million T cells dropped in a roughly linear way, and a significant reduction was already evident by age about 40. There was a strong correlation between observed TCR beta diversity and the percentage of naive T cells measured by flow cytometry. Estimates of total diversity based on one million sequenced T cells were considered lower bounds and underestimates. Conclusive comparison of naive and antigen-experienced compartments was prevented by the profiling of bulk unsorted PBMCs.

Libraries were made using 5' RACE. These reads were obtained on an Illumina HiSeq 2500. A second PCR of roughly 6 to 12 cycles was performed with a sample-barcoded 5' primer and a J-beta primer mix. Each TCR beta cDNA molecule received a unique molecular identifier from a template-switch 5' adaptor carrying 12 random nucleotides. Each sample yielded at least 3 million CDR3-containing paired-end reads. First-strand cDNA was synthesized from all RNA with the Mint cDNA synthesis kit, primed by a TRBC-specific oligonucleotide. Following uracil-DNA glycosylase treatment, all cDNA underwent a first 18-cycle PCR with the universal primers M1SS and BC2_uni_R. In the paper's pipeline: Each sample was normalized by randomly selecting 1 million high-quality reads, each carrying a distinct molecular identifier. Instead of being binned into consensus sequences, reads with shared molecular identifiers were discarded. MiTCR, set to a Q25 quality threshold and the strictest error-elimination algorithm, was used for CDR3 identification, clonotype clustering and error correction. Lower-bound total TCR beta diversity was estimated with a nonparametric unseen species model using Euler transformation. TCRdb's own reprocessing of the public reads used fastp at Q25 and MiXCR and kept productive beta chains. Records with the same CDR3 protein are collapsed into one entry carrying the most frequent genes and DNA. TCRdb, not the original authors, processed these V and J calls. This sample is represented by around 670,000 distinct CDR3 sequences; about 30% of them were singletons. The ten most abundant clones make up more than 15% of the sample.

The donors were roughly 40 Caucasian individuals from Russia, aged roughly 6 to 100 years, who were systemically healthy. Each donor gave around 9.8 milliliters of peripheral blood, collected into EDTA-treated Vacutainer tubes. Ficoll-Paque density-gradient centrifugation was used to isolate PBMCs, with at least 6.5 million per sample. Total RNA was extracted from PBMCs with Trizol reagent, with at least 6 micrograms obtained per sample. For every donor, an aliquot of PBMCs went through flow cytometry to measure the percentages of naive CD45RAhigh/CD27high T cells. Concerning this clonotype itself: No antigen is known for it. Germline and junction disagree at one end, which may indicate a read error.

Per the germline V gene, MGHDK is the CDR1 and SYGVNS is the CDR2. The CDR3 spans 14 residues, from the cysteine through the phenylalanine. This entry keeps only the CDR3 DNA: 42 bases, framed from base 1. Sequencing was carried out using blood. In this chain, TRBV25-1 is recombined with TRBJ2-2; TRBD1 is possibly the D segment (5 matching bases). This clonotype originated in a woman of 80 years or more in good health. This receptor carries the CDR3 CASSEAGNSGELFF. The nucleotide sequence reads TGTGCCAGCAGTGAGGCAGGGAACAGCGGGGAGCTGTTTTTT.